A single sample gave rise to the 10 T cell receptor beta chains below, sequenced in a study of T-cell memory formation after mild COVID-19. A single record per CDR3 protein comes from TCRdb applying MiXCR to the 5' RACE reads. The sample holds 300,000 or so distinct CDR3 sequences; around 15% are singletons and the top ten take around 23%. Material: PBMCs or a T cell subset sorted from them (not recorded which). The receptors shown here come from a man aged 18 to 30 who had mild COVID-19 (a few samples of this study predate the infection). Cell type and time point are not known.

This clonotype was detected only a few times. The chain links TRBV7-2 to TRBJ2-7, with 8 positions matching TRBD2. The germline V gene has CDR1 SGHTA and CDR2 FQGNSA. The CDR3 covers 15 residues. The V and J ends lost 1 base and 3 bases, in that order; junction bases with no gene match: 5. As DNA, the CDR3 is TGTGCCAGCAGCTTAGTTAGCGGGGCGATCTACGAGCAGTACTTC. This sequence encodes CASSLVSGAIYEQYF.

V and J are TRBV19 and TRBJ2-3, with 7 bases identical to TRBD1. The trim removed 10 bases at V and 1 base at J, leaving 2 bases unmatched. The CDR3 has 12 residues. Looked up from germline, CDR1 is LNHDA and CDR2 is SQIVND (reference sequence). CDR3 nucleotides: TGTGCCACAGGACAGGGCACAGATACGCAGTATTTT. Amino acid sequence: CATGQGTDTQYF.

CDR3 residues: CASKLSRVSDTQYF. CDR3 bases: TGTGCCAGCAAACTTTCCAGGGTCTCCGATACGCAGTATTTT. The gene calls are TRBV6-2 or TRBV6-3 and TRBJ2-3; D may be TRBD1 (5 bases). The germline V gene has CDR1 MNHEY and CDR2 SVGEGT. This CDR3 spans 14 amino acids. V was pared by 7 bases and J by 6 bases, with 17 bases between.

This clonotype has ten or more counts. This rearrangement joins TRBV7-2 to TRBJ2-5; the D is unclear. Germline V lookup: CDR1 SGHTA, CDR2 FQGNSA. The CDR3 totals 13 residues. Trimming removed 5 bases at V and 3 bases at J, with 10 bases between. DNA of the CDR3: TGTGCCAGCAGCCCCCGCCCTAAAGAGACCCAGTACTTC. Translation: CASSPRPKETQYF.

This clonotype occurred a few times. The V gene is TRBV2, the J gene TRBJ2-7; 9 nucleotides align to TRBD1. Germline V gene sequence: CDR1 SNHLY, CDR2 FYNNEI. This CDR3 spans 15 amino acids. After removal of 5 bases from V and 5 bases from J, the junction contained 10 bases not matched to a gene. The CDR3 nucleotides read TGTGCCAGCAGTCCCCCCGGGACAGGGTCCCACGAGCAGTACGTC. Protein sequence: CASSPPGTGSHEQYV.

This clonotype appeared a few times. This chain joins TRBV19 and TRBJ2-2, with D hard to call. The V gene lost 7 bases and the J gene lost 5 bases, with 11 bases spanning the gap. Germline loops: CDR1 LNHDA, CDR2 SQIVND (reference sequence). This CDR3 contains 13 residues. The DNA of the CDR3 is TGTGCCAGTACGGAGAGCGAGACCGGGGAGCTGTTTTTT. Its translation is CASTESETGELFF. The variable domain in full, completed from reference TRBV19 and TRBJ2-2, reads DGGITQSPKYLFRKEGQNVTLSCEQNLNHDAMYWYRQDPGQGLRLIYYSQIVNDFQKGDIAEGYSVSREKKESFPLTVTSAQKNPTAFYLCASTESETGELFFGEGSRLTVL.

The chain combines TRBV7-2 with TRBJ2-5, with D possibly being TRBD1 (5 bases). Germline V gives CDR1 SGHTA, CDR2 FQGNSA. This CDR3 has 16 residues. The V end lost 1 base, the J end lost 1 base, and 13 bases lay between the germline ends. The CDR3: CASSLVSRARQETQYF. The DNA for the CDR3 is TGTGCCAGCAGCTTAGTGTCCAGGGCCCGCCAAGAGACCCAGTACTTC.

This clonotype was detected only a few times. The V call is TRBV7-2, the J call TRBJ2-2, with D perhaps TRBD1 (5 bases). V was clipped by 7 bases and J by 0 bases, with 15 bases between them. CDR1 and CDR2 from the germline V gene are SGHTA and FQGNSA. The CDR3 has 16 residues. The CDR3 loop reads CASNFGQGTNTGELFF. The CDR3 nucleotides are TGTGCCAGCAACTTCGGCCAGGGAACGAACACCGGGGAGCTGTTTTTT. The full variable domain, in which reference TRBV7-2 and TRBJ2-2 provide the parts outside the CDR3, is GAGVSQSPSNKVTEKGKDVELRCDPISGHTALYWYRQSLGQGLEFLIYFQGNSAPDKSGLPSDRFSAERTGGSVSTLTIQRTQQEDSAVYLCASNFGQGTNTGELFFGEGSRLTVL.

The rearrangement links TRBV19 to TRBJ1-5, with 9 bases that match TRBD1. CDR3 length equals 16 residues. V lost 3 bases to trimming and J lost 6 bases; unmatched junction nucleotides: 9. CDR1 LNHDA and CDR2 SQIVND come from the germline V gene (reference sequence). The CDR3 loop is CASSMGDRVESQPQHF. The CDR3 DNA is TGTGCCAGTAGTATGGGGGACAGGGTGGAATCTCAGCCCCAGCATTTT.

The chain is built from TRBV10-2 and TRBJ2-3; 10 bases are a match to TRBD2. Germline CDR1 and CDR2: WSHSY and SAAADI. The V gene end was trimmed by 4 bases and the J gene end by 5 bases; junction bases not matched to a gene: 6. This CDR3 comprises 15 residues. The CDR3 loop reads CASSVVAGGGDTQYF. The CDR3 DNA follows: TGCGCCAGCAGTGTGGTAGCGGGGGGTGGAGATACGCAGTATTTT.